The clone carrying this TCR beta chain has more than one count but fewer than ten. Time point described: patch test 1, 2 weeks after DPC sensitization. The treatment was: therapeutic diphenylcyclopropenone sensitization with weekly scalp DPC. Unseparated into fractions, whole blood served as the source from which total RNA was extracted. The entry originates in a study of human T cells and chemical hapten exposure. Each CDR3 protein gets one entry after TCRdb re-called the RACE reads with MiXCR. The sample records approximately 79,000 distinct CDR3 sequences, about a tenth being singletons. The CDR3 covers 14 residues. With 6 bases removed from V and 5 bases from J, the gap between germline ends came to 16 bases. Germline V lookup: CDR1 MDHEN, CDR2 SYDVKM.

The V gene is TRBV28, the J gene TRBJ1-1; D may be TRBD1 (6 bases). This material consisted of whole blood, taken in connection with sensitization to the hapten diphenylcyclopropenone (DPC). The receptor was derived from a woman aged 45-65 years with alopecia areata. Some clones in this sample may be carry-over from other donors' samples. This CDR3 is CASRLGGLRTEAFF. The DNA of the CDR3 is TGTGCCAGCAGGCTGGGGGGCCTGAGGACTGAAGCTTTCTTT.